This T cell receptor beta chain was recorded in a study of T cell changes during pregnancy in multiple sclerosis. This table comes from immunoSEQ multiplex PCR, and its TCRdb copy is limited to in-frame clones, with some not included. Found here are 70,000 to 100,000 clones, more than 85% of them singletons; the top ten hold about 1.6%. Between the trimmed V and J ends, which lost 0 bases and 1 base, there was a span of 10 bases. From germline, CDR1 is SGDLS and CDR2 YYNGEE. The CDR3 totals 16 residues. The sample consisted of peripheral blood, taken in the first trimester of pregnancy. The sequence came from a female donor with multiple sclerosis, enrolled in a pregnancy study. V and J are TRBV9 and TRBJ1-4, with D perhaps matching TRBD1 (5 bases). The CDR3 here is CASSVGPQGTNEKLFF. The DNA for the CDR3 is TGTGCCAGCAGCGTAGGCCCGCAGGGAACTAATGAAAAACTGTTTTTT. Using reference TRBV9 and TRBJ1-4 for the parts outside the CDR3, the full variable domain is DSGVTQTPKHLITATGQRVTLRCSPRSGDLSVYWYQQSLDQGLQFLIQYYNGEERAKGNILERFSAQQFPDLHSELNLSSLELGDSALYFCASSVGPQGTNEKLFFGSGTQLSVL.